This note documents a single TCR beta chain sequence. Germline V gene sequence: CDR1 KGHSH, CDR2 LQKENI. The V gene end was trimmed by 8 bases and the J gene end by 4 bases; junction bases not matched to a gene: 10. This CDR3 has 15 residues. This entry is derived from a study of blood T cell repertoires in COVID-19. Libraries were prepared by immunoSEQ multiplex PCR; TCRdb keeps only in-frame clonotypes and omits some of them. The sample shows 190,000 or so clones, about 81% of them seen only once. The source is a man aged 35-49 years who had recovered from COVID-19. This chain connects TRBV18 to TRBJ1-1; 10 bases are a match to TRBD1. The sequencing input was PBMCs or T cells enriched from blood (not recorded which). This CDR3 is CASRLDRGLATEAFF. CDR3 DNA sequence: TGTGCCAGCCGCTTGGACAGGGGGTTGGCCACTGAAGCTTTCTTT.